This record concerns one T cell receptor (beta chain) sequence. As yet, its antigen is unknown. The data are from a study of T cell repertoires and HLA-DP antigens. Amplification used primers for 54 TRBV and 13 TRBJ segments. The repertoire was sequenced with immunoSEQ multiplex PCR; TCRdb's copy has only in-frame clones and lacks some. This table holds 55,000 to 80,000 clones, roughly 77% found once. The CDR3 extends over 14 amino acids. Deletions cut 0 bases from V and 9 bases from J, with 9 bases between. Germline loops: CDR1 MGHRA, CDR2 YSYEKL. V usage is TRBV4-1 and J usage is TRBJ1-6; D possibly corresponds to TRBD1 (6 bases). The origin of this receptor is a man between 60 and 75 years old in good health and CMV-seronegative. The material sequenced was CD4+ T cells from PBMCs. CDR3 region: CASSQDRGVSPLHF. The CDR3 DNA is TGCGCCAGCAGCCAAGATAGGGGGGTTTCACCCCTCCACTTT.